This entry lists 30 T cell receptor beta chains sequenced from one sample in a study of blood T cell repertoires in COVID-19. TCRdb's copy holds only in-frame clones and misses some; the assay was immunoSEQ multiplex PCR. The sample yields about 210,000 clones, around 80% seen once. Sample: peripheral blood. These receptors came from a woman aged 45-59 years with acute or convalescent COVID-19.

The chain links TRBV11-2 to TRBJ2-3; D remains unclear. Germline V CDR1 and CDR2: SGHAT, FQNNGV. The V and J ends lost 5 bases and 4 bases respectively, with 10 bases between them. CDR3 size: 13 residues. The CDR3 DNA is TGTGCCAGCAGCAAAGAGGTCGCAGATACGCAGTATTTT. It is translated as CASSKEVADTQYF.

This chain uses TRBV5-4 with TRBJ2-5; TRBD1 might be the D (8 bases). V lost 3 bases to trimming and J lost 3 bases, with 12 bases between them. CDR3 length: 14 amino acids. Germline V CDR1 and CDR2: SGHNT, YYREEE (reference sequence). The CDR3 sequence is CASSYTGGEETQYF. The DNA of the CDR3 is TGTGCCAGCAGCTACACAGGGGGGGAAGAGACCCAGTACTTC.

This chain uses TRBV29-1 with TRBJ2-7, with D possibly TRBD1 on 6 matching bases. The CDR3 sequence is 14 residues long. V lost 4 bases and J lost 1, with 14 bases in between. Germline CDR1 reads SQVTM; CDR2 reads ANQGSEA. The CDR3 coding sequence is TGCAGCGTTGCAGCAGGGGCCTTGTCCTACGAGCAGTACTTC. Translated, it gives CSVAAGALSYEQYF.

The CDR3 protein is CAARASQGGTEAFF. The DNA for the CDR3 is TGTGCCGCCCGTGCCTCGCAGGGAGGGACTGAAGCTTTCTTT. The chain employs TRBV6-5 and TRBJ1-1, with D possibly matching TRBD1 (5 bases). This CDR3 is 14 amino acids long. The germline V gene has CDR1 MNHEY and CDR2 SVGAGI. The ends were cut back, 11 bases at V and 5 bases at J, with 21 bases in the middle.

The chain links TRBV9 to TRBJ2-1, with 8 nucleotides matching TRBD2. The length of the CDR3 is 13 residues. Losses at the gene ends were 5 bases for V and 8 bases for J; bases not matched to a gene: 6. The germline gives CDR1 SGDLS, CDR2 YYNGEE. The CDR3 coding sequence is TGTGCCAGCAGTGATCAAGCGGGAGATGAGCAGTTCTTC. This sequence encodes CASSDQAGDEQFF.

The V call is TRBV5-1, the J call TRBJ2-6; 10 nucleotides agree with TRBD1. This CDR3 is built from 18 residues. Germline lookup yields CDR1 SGHRS and CDR2 YFSETQ. With V trimmed by 3 bases and J by 2 bases, 8 bases remained unmatched. In DNA form, the CDR3 reads TGCGCCAGCAGCTCGCTACCGGGACAGGGGACTGGGGCCAACGTCCTGACTTTC. This translates into CASSSLPGQGTGANVLTF.

This chain uses TRBV6-5 with TRBJ1-3, with D maybe TRBD1 (5 bases). V gave up 7 bases and J gave up 3 bases, with 13 bases separating them. This CDR3 has 14 residues. From germline, CDR1 is MNHEY and CDR2 SVGAGI. The CDR3 DNA follows: TGTGCCAGCACCGACAGCTTAAATGGAAACACCATATATTTT. This codes for CASTDSLNGNTIYF.

Only one count was recorded for this clone. The sample holds other DNA sequences that translate to the same CDR3. J is TRBJ1-2 and V is TRBV18; no clear D. CDR3 size: 13 residues. V was shortened by 3 bases and J by 0 bases, with 5 bases between the two germline ends. Germline V gives CDR1 KGHSH, CDR2 LQKENI. Here the CDR3 reads CASSPSANYGYTF. The CDR3 nucleotides are TGTGCCAGCTCACCTTCGGCTAACTATGGCTACACCTTC.

The chain has TRBV5-1 and TRBJ2-7; D unclear. CDR3 size: 15 residues. Trimming shortened V by 2 bases and J by 2 bases, and 14 bases separated the two germline ends. CDR1 is SGHRS and CDR2 is YFSETQ in the germline V gene. CDR3 coding DNA: TGCGCCAGCAGCTTTGCCGTGACACCTGCCTACGAGCAGTACTTC. It yields the protein CASSFAVTPAYEQYF.

This clone has a single count. The rearrangement links TRBV5-6 to TRBJ1-5; 7 bases agree with TRBD1. Per the germline V gene, CDR1 is SGHDT and CDR2 is YYEEEE. With 5 bases clipped from V and 7 bases from J, the junction kept 9 bases outside the gene matches. This CDR3 contains 14 residues. The CDR3 loop is CASSQQGYGQPQHF. In nucleotides, the CDR3 is TGTGCCAGCAGTCAACAGGGGTATGGGCAGCCCCAGCATTTT.

V and J are TRBV27 and TRBJ1-4; D perhaps matches TRBD1 (6 bases). The CDR3 loop spans 12 amino acids. Germline V gene sequence: CDR1 MNHEY, CDR2 SMNVEV (reference sequence). V dropped 8 bases and J dropped 10 bases, with 14 bases sitting between them. This chain's CDR3 is CASGGAGRKLFF. CDR3 coding DNA: TGTGCCAGCGGGGGGGCGGGGCGAAAACTGTTTTTT.

The chain joins TRBV11-1 to TRBJ1-1; 8 nucleotides match TRBD1. Germline values: CDR1 SGHAT, CDR2 FQDESV (reference sequence). The CDR3 loop spans 14 amino acids. V lost 1 base and J lost 5; bases outside the gene matches: 3. CDR3 amino acids: CASSLGTGRTEAFF. The CDR3 DNA reads TGTGCCAGCAGCTTAGGGACAGGGAGGACTGAAGCTTTCTTT.

The rearrangement links TRBV5-1 to TRBJ2-1; no clear D gene. The V end lost 0 bases, the J end lost 10 bases, and 17 bases lay between the germline ends. The CDR3 covers 15 residues. Germline V gives CDR1 SGHRS, CDR2 YFSETQ. CDR3: CASSLGGRGFGEQFF. CDR3 in DNA: TGCGCCAGCAGCTTGGGCGGAAGAGGATTTGGGGAGCAGTTCTTC.

This clone was seen a few times. The chain joins TRBV18 to TRBJ2-1; perhaps TRBD1 as D (6 bases). The V end lost 3 bases, the J end lost 10 bases, and 16 bases lay between the germline ends. From germline, CDR1 is KGHSH and CDR2 LQKENI. The CDR3 totals 14 residues. CDR3 protein: CASSPQQGWVEQFF. The CDR3, as DNA: TGTGCCAGCTCACCTCAACAGGGCTGGGTCGAGCAGTTCTTC. The full variable domain, rest sourced from reference TRBV18 and TRBJ2-1, is NAGVMQNPRHLVRRRGQEARLRCSPMKGHSHVYWYRQLPEEGLKFMVYLQKENIIDESGMPKERFSAEFPKEGPSILRIQQVVRGDSAAYFCASSPQQGWVEQFFGPGTRLTVL.

V gene TRBV30 combines with J gene TRBJ1-2; D is uncertain. The CDR3 totals 10 residues. Germline CDR1 reads GTSNPN; CDR2 reads SVGIG (reference sequence). This CDR3 is CAQLDYGYTF. The CDR3 DNA sequence: TGTGCTCAACTCGACTATGGCTACACCTTC.

J is TRBJ2-6 and V is TRBV7-2; no reliable D call. V was shortened by 7 bases and J by 4 bases, with 5 bases between the two germline ends. This CDR3 has 12 amino acids. The V gene's germline CDR1 is SGHTA and CDR2 FQGNSA. The CDR3 sequence: CASTPGANVLTF. The CDR3 bases are TGTGCCAGCACTCCGGGGGCCAACGTCCTGACTTTC.

The chain employs TRBV15 and TRBJ2-5; no clear D gene. Trimming took 0 bases from V and 2 from J, leaving 10 bases between them. The germline V gene has CDR1 LNHNV and CDR2 YYDKDF (reference sequence). The CDR3 consists of 15 residues. In DNA form, the CDR3 reads TGTGCCACCAGCAGAGATAGAGGTGTACAAGAGACCCAGTACTTC. Residues: CATSRDRGVQETQYF.

The CDR3 is CASSYGQGLNEQFF. The CDR3 DNA reads as TGTGCCAGCAGTTACGGCCAGGGGCTAAATGAGCAGTTCTTC. The chain couples TRBV6-6 to TRBJ2-1, with D possibly TRBD1 on 6 matching bases. The germline V and J ends were trimmed by 2 bases and 7 bases, with 12 bases remaining between them. The CDR3 has 14 amino acids. Germline V lookup: CDR1 MNHNY, CDR2 SVGAGI (reference sequence).

The V gene is TRBV19, the J gene TRBJ2-1; 8 bases map to TRBD2. The ends lost 7 bases at V and 7 bases at J; junction bases unmatched: 15. Per germline, CDR1 LNHDA and CDR2 SQIVND (reference sequence). The CDR3 spans 16 residues. The DNA for the CDR3 is TGTGCCAGTACCTCCCGGGAGAGCGGGAGTTTGAATGAGCAGTTCTTC. Translation: CASTSRESGSLNEQFF.

The chain joins TRBV20-1 to TRBJ1-2; a weak D match, TRBD1 (6 bases). V gave up 3 bases and J gave up 4 bases, with 15 bases separating them. The CDR3 runs to 14 residues. Per germline, CDR1 DFQATT and CDR2 SNEGSKA (reference sequence). The CDR3 is CSASPPGVVYGYTF. In nucleotides, the CDR3 is TGCAGTGCTAGTCCCCCAGGGGTGGTCTATGGCTACACCTTC.

Many counts were recorded for this clone. This chain's CDR3 is CASSLEGGGNQPQHF. The CDR3 coding sequence is TGCGCCAGCAGCTTGGAAGGGGGCGGCAATCAGCCCCAGCATTTT. The chain has TRBV5-1 and TRBJ1-5; 7 bases agree with TRBD1. From germline, CDR1 is SGHRS and CDR2 YFSETQ. The V gene end was trimmed by 0 bases and the J gene end by 2 bases; junction bases not matched to a gene: 2. This CDR3 is 15 amino acids long.

This clone was picked up one time. The J gene is TRBJ2-7, the V gene TRBV23-1; no definite D call. TRBV23-1 is an open reading frame whose function is uncertain. V shed 0 bases and J shed 5 bases, with 26 bases lying between them. The CDR3 is 19 amino acids. Written as DNA, the CDR3 is TGCGCCAGCAGTCAATCTAGCCCCTCCCCCATATTAGTTGTTCACGAGCAGTACTTC. Translating it yields CASSQSSPSPILVVHEQYF.

The CDR3 region has the DNA TGTGCCAGCAGCCTTATATCGGGAAACACCATATATTTT. It codes for CASSLISGNTIYF. The chain carries TRBV7-9 and TRBJ1-3, with D uncertain. The CDR3 has 13 amino acids. Germline V lookup: CDR1 SEHNR, CDR2 FQNEAQ (reference sequence). Trimming pared 5 bases from V and 4 bases from J, leaving 9 bases between.

The chain couples TRBV7-2 to TRBJ2-7; 8 positions agree with TRBD1. Looked up from germline, CDR1 is SGHTA and CDR2 is FQGNSA. Trimming cost V 4 bases and J 1 base; bases outside gene matches: 3. The CDR3 spans 14 residues. The DNA of the CDR3 is TGTGCCAGCAGCTCCCGGACAGGGTCCTACGAGCAGTACTTC. This sequence encodes CASSSRTGSYEQYF.

This chain joins TRBV19 and TRBJ2-7, with D possibly being TRBD1 (5 bases). Germline-derived CDR1 and CDR2 are LNHDA and SQIVND (reference sequence). The CDR3 runs to 19 residues. Trimming pared 10 bases from V and 2 bases from J, leaving 33 bases between. The CDR3 region is CATSNSGRAPSDPTYEQYF. The DNA for the CDR3 is TGTGCCACCTCTAACTCGGGCAGGGCCCCTTCAGATCCTACCTACGAGCAGTACTTC.

The chain is built from TRBV20-1 and TRBJ2-1, with 7 bases that match TRBD1. CDR1 is DFQATT and CDR2 is SNEGSKA in the germline V gene (reference sequence). There are 16 residues in the CDR3. J lost 5 bases, V lost 3 bases, and 13 bases had no gene match. This CDR3 reads CSASRRRGTENNEQFF. The CDR3 DNA reads as TGCAGTGCTAGTCGCCGTAGGGGGACAGAAAACAATGAGCAGTTCTTC.

The V call is TRBV11-2, the J call TRBJ2-7; possibly TRBD2 for D (5 bases). Trimming took off 1 base at V and 3 bases at J, with 10 bases between the two ends. Germline CDR1 SGHAT, CDR2 FQNNGV. The CDR3 covers 14 residues. The CDR3 region is CASSLAPGGYEQYF. CDR3 DNA: TGTGCCAGCAGCTTAGCACCAGGAGGCTACGAGCAGTACTTC.

The rearrangement uses TRBV7-2 and TRBJ1-2; 9 bases line up with TRBD1. J was trimmed by 2 bases and V by 0 bases; bases with no gene match: 1. The CDR3 is 15 residues long. Germline values: CDR1 SGHTA, CDR2 FQGNSA. CDR3: CASSLAGQGNYGYTF. The CDR3 DNA sequence: TGTGCCAGCAGCTTAGCGGGACAGGGAAACTATGGCTACACCTTC.

This chain uses TRBV30 with TRBJ2-3; a possible D gene is TRBD1 (7 bases). Trimming left V 3 bases short and J 3 bases short, with 10 bases between. The length of the CDR3 is 13 residues. CDR1 is GTSNPN and CDR2 is SVGIG in the germline V gene (reference sequence). Written as DNA, the CDR3 is TGTGCCTGGAGCCCAGGGGGGACAGATACGCAGTATTTT. Protein product: CAWSPGGTDTQYF.

For this clone: The same CDR3 also results from other DNA sequences found in this sample. The chain combines TRBV28 with TRBJ2-7; 7 bases agree with TRBD1. The CDR3 has 15 residues. Germline loops: CDR1 MDHEN, CDR2 SYDVKM. Losses at the gene ends were 2 bases for V and 2 bases for J; bases not matched to a gene: 6. CDR3 protein: CASSLGTGVPYEQYF. The CDR3, as DNA: TGTGCCAGCAGTTTAGGAACAGGGGTGCCCTACGAGCAGTACTTC.